Described below is a single T cell receptor beta chain sequence and its context. These data come from a study of technical replicates of blood from four donors. The table came from immunoSEQ multiplex PCR; TCRdb's copy has only in-frame clones and leaves some out. Of roughly 74,000 clones listed, roughly nine tenths are singletons. V lost 5 bases and J 0 bases, leaving 11 bases between the germline ends. The CDR3 length is 14 residues. The germline gives CDR1 SGHRS, CDR2 YFSETQ. The chain recombines TRBV5-1 with TRBJ1-1; possible D gene TRBD1, 5 bases. Sequences were obtained from T cells isolated from PBMCs. This TCR was sampled from a human donor in good health. The CDR3 nucleotides are TGCGCCAGCAGAGTCAGGGCAATGAACACTGAAGCTTTCTTT. It encodes CASRVRAMNTEAFF.